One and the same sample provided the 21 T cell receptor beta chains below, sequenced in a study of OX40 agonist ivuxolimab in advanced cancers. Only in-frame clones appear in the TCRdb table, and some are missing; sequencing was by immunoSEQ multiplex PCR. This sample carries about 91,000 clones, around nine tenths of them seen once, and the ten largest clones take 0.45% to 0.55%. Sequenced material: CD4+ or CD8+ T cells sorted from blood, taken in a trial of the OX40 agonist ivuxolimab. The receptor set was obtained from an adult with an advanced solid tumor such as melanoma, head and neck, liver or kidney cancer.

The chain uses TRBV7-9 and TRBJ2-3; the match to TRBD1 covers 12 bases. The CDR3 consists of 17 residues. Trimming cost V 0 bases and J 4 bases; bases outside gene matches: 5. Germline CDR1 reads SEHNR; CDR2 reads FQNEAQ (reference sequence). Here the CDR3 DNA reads TGTGCCAGCAGCTTAGCTACGGGACAGGGGGCCCCAGATACGCAGTATTTT. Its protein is CASSLATGQGAPDTQYF. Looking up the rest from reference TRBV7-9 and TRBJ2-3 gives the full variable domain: DTGVSQNPRHKITKRGQNVTFRCDPISEHNRLYWYRQTLGQGPEFLTYFQNEAQLEKSRLLSDRFSAERPKGSFSTLEIQRTEQGDSAMYLCASSLATGQGAPDTQYFGPGTRLTVL.

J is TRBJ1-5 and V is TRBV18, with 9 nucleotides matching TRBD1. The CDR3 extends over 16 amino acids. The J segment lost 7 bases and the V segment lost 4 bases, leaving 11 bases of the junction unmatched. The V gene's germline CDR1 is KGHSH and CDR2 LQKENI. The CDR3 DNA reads TGTGCCAGCTCACAAACCGGGACAGGGAGTTGGCAGCCCCAGCATTTT. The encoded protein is CASSQTGTGSWQPQHF.

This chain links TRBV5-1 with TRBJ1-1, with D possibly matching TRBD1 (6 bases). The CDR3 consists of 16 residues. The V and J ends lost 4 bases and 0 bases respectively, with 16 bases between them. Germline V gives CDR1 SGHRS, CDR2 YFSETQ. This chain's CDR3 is CASSSTGLTMNTEAFF. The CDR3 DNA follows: TGCGCCAGCAGCAGTACAGGGTTGACCATGAACACTGAAGCTTTCTTT.

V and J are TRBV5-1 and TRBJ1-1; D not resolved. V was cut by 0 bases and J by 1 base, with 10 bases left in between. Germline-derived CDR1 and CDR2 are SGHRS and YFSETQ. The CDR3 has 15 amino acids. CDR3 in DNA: TGCGCCAGCAGCTTGGTGAATATGGGGAACACTGAAGCTTTCTTT. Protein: CASSLVNMGNTEAFF. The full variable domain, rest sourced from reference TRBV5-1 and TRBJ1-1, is KAGVTQTPRYLIKTRGQQVTLSCSPISGHRSVSWYQQTPGQGLQFLFEYFSETQRNKGNFPGRFSGRQFSNSRSEMNVSTLELGDSALYLCASSLVNMGNTEAFFGQGTRLTVV.

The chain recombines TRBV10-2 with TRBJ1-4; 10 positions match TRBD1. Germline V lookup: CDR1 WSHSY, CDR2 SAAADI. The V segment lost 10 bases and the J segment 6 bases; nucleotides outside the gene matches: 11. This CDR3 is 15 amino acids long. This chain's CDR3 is CATQGAGTGDEKLFF. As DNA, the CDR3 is TGCGCCACCCAGGGAGCCGGGACAGGGGATGAAAAACTGTTTTTT.

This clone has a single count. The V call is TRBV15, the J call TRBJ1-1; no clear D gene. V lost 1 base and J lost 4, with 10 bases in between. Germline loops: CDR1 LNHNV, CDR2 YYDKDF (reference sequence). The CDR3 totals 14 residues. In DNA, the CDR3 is TGTGCCACCAGCAGAGGGACTCTAAGCACTGAAGCTTTCTTT. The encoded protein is CATSRGTLSTEAFF.

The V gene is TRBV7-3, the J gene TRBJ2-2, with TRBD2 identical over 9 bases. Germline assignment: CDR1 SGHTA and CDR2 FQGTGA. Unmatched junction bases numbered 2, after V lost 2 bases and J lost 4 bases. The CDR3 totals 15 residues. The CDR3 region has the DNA TGTGCCAGCAGCTTAGTAGCGGGGGTCACCGGGGAGCTGTTTTTT. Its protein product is CASSLVAGVTGELFF.

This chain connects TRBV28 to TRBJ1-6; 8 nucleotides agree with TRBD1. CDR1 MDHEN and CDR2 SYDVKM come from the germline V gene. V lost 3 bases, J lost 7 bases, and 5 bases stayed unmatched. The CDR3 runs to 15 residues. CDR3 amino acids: CASSFQGAGNSPLHF. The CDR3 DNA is TGTGCCAGCAGTTTTCAGGGGGCAGGGAATTCACCCCTCCACTTT.

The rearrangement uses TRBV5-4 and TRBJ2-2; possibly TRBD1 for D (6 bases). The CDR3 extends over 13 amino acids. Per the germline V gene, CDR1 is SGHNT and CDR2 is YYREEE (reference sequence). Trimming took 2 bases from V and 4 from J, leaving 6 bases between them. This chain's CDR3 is CASSLGGTGELFF. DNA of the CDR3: TGTGCCAGCAGCTTAGGGGGCACCGGGGAGCTGTTTTTT. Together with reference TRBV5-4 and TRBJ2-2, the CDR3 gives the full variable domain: ETGVTQSPTHLIKTRGQQVTLRCSSQSGHNTVSWYQQALGQGPQFIFQYYREEENGRGNFPPRFSGLQFPNYSSELNVNALELDDSALYLCASSLGGTGELFFGEGSRLTVL.

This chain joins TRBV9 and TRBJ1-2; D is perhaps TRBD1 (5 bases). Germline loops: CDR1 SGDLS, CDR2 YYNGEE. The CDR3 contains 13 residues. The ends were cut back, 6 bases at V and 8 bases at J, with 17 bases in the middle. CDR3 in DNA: TGTGCCAGCACAAAGACCGGGGGGTACGGCTACACCTTC. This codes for CASTKTGGYGYTF.

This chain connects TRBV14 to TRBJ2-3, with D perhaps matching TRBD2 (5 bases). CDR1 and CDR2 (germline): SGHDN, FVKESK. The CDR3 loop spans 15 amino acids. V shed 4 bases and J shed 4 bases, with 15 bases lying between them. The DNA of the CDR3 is TGTGCCAGCAGCCCCGCGGGTATTAGGGCAGATACGCAGTATTTT. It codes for CASSPAGIRADTQYF.

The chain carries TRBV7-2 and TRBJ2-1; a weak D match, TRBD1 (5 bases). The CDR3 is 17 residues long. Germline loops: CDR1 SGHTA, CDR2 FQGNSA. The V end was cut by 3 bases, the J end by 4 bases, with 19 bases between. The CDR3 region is CASSFSRAYLPYNEQFF. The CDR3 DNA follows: TGTGCCAGCAGCTTTTCCAGGGCGTATCTCCCGTACAATGAGCAGTTCTTC.

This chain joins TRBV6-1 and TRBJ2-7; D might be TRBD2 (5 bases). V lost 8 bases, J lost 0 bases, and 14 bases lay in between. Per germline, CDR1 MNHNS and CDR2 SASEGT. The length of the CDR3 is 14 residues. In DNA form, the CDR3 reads TGTGCCAGCGGTAGGACTGAGAGCTCCTACGAGCAGTACTTC. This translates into CASGRTESSYEQYF.

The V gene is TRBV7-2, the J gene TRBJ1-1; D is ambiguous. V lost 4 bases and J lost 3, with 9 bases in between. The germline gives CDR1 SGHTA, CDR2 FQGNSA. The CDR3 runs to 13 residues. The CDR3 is CASSSRIDTEAFF. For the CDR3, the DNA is TGTGCCAGCAGCTCCAGAATCGACACTGAAGCTTTCTTT.

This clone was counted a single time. CDR3 sequence (DNA): TGTGCCAGCAGCGCGCGGACAGGAGACACTGAAGCTTTCTTT. It is translated as CASSARTGDTEAFF. This chain connects TRBV11-2 to TRBJ1-1, with 7 bases matching TRBD1. CDR1 SGHAT and CDR2 FQNNGV come from the germline V gene. J was trimmed by 3 bases and V by 5 bases; bases with no gene match: 6. There are 14 residues in the CDR3. The whole variable domain, filled in from reference TRBV11-2 and TRBJ1-1, reads EAGVAQSPRYKIIEKRQSVAFWCNPISGHATLYWYQQILGQGPKLLIQFQNNGVVDDSQLPKDRFSAERLKGVDSTLKIQPAKLEDSAVYLCASSARTGDTEAFFGQGTRLTVV.

CDR3 loop: CASRSRGNTGELFF. The CDR3 nucleotides read TGCGCCAGCAGGTCGAGGGGGAACACCGGGGAGCTGTTTTTT. The chain recombines TRBV4-3 with TRBJ2-2; D assignment may be TRBD1 or TRBD2 (5 bases each). The CDR3 length is 14 residues. The ends were cut back, 6 bases at V and 1 base at J, with 9 bases in the middle. The V gene's germline CDR1 is LGHNA and CDR2 YSLEER.

The CDR3, as DNA: TGCAGCGTTGAAGAGGGCAGACTTCACTACGAGCAGTACTTC. Translated, it gives CSVEEGRLHYEQYF. This chain uses TRBV29-1 with TRBJ2-7; D ambiguous. Germline loops: CDR1 SQVTM, CDR2 ANQGSEA. The CDR3 has 14 amino acids. V lost 0 bases and J 3 bases, leaving 12 bases between the germline ends.

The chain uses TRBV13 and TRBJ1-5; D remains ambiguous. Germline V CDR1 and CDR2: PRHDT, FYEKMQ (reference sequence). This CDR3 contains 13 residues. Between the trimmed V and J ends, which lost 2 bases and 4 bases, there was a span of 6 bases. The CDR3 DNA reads TGTGCCAGCAGCTTATCCCGGAATCAGCCCCAGCATTTT. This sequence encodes CASSLSRNQPQHF.

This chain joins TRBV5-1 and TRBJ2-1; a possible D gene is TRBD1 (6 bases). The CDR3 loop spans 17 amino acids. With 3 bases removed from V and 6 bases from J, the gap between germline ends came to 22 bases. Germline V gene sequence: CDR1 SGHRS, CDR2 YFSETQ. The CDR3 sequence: CASSSAFSGDRLNEQFF. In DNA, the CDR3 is TGCGCCAGCAGCTCCGCCTTTTCCGGAGACAGGCTCAATGAGCAGTTCTTC.

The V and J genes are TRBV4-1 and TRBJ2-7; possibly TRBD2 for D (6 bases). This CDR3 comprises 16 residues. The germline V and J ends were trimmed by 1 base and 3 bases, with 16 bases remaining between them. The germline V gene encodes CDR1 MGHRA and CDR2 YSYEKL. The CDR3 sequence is CASSQGISRGIYEQYF. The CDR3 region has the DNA TGCGCCAGCAGCCAAGGGATCAGCCGCGGGATCTACGAGCAGTACTTC.

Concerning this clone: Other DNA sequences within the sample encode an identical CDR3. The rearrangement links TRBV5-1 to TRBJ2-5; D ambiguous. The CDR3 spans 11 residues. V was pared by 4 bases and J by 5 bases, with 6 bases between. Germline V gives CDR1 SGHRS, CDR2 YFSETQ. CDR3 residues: CASSLEETQYF. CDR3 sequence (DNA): TGCGCCAGCAGCCTGGAGGAGACCCAGTACTTC.